This is a list of T cell receptor beta chains from one sample in a study. TCRdb re-called the RT-PCR reads through MiXCR, storing one row per CDR3 protein. Of about 680,000 distinct CDR3 sequences in the sample, 11% to 15% were seen once. The sequenced material came from memory CD4+ T cells from blood. Source of these receptors: a female donor in good health, serving as a healthy control. CDR3s include the opening cysteine and the closing phenylalanine or tryptophan. Each record gives: D gene, V gene, clone size, J gene, CDR3 protein, CDR3 DNA. A D gene is named only where the DNA matches it firmly. Rows may omit the clone size; those that give it use once, few, many or a size class.

>.|TRBV4-3|few|TRBJ1-2
CSSSQDRVRYTF
TGCTCCAGCAGCCAAGATCGGGTTCGCTACACCTTC
>.|TRBV5-1|.|TRBJ2-1
CASSRLGQGDEQFF
TGCGCCAGCAGCCGGCTGGGGCAGGGCGATGAGCAGTTCTTC
>.|TRBV28|few|TRBJ2-1
CASSLDQGPYNEQFF
TGTGCCAGCAGTTTAGATCAGGGTCCCTACAATGAGCAGTTCTTC
>.|TRBV3-1|.|TRBJ2-3
CASSGDFTDTQYF
TGTGCCAGCAGTGGGGACTTCACAGATACGCAGTATTTT
>.|TRBV12-3/TRBV12-4|many|TRBJ1-1
CASSIRQNTEAFF
TGTGCCAGCAGTATACGCCAGAACACTGAAGCTTTCTTT
>.|TRBV12-3/TRBV12-4|few|TRBJ1-2
CASSEIRGSGYTF
TGTGCCAGCAGCGAAATCAGAGGTAGTGGCTACACCTTC
>.|TRBV12-3/TRBV12-4|.|TRBJ1-2
CASSFGTTANYGYTF
TGTGCCAGCAGTTTTGGGACGACTGCTAACTATGGCTACACCTTC
>TRBD2|TRBV7-2|few|TRBJ2-3
CASSARLAGVGDTQYF
TGTGCCAGCAGCGCTCGACTAGCGGGAGTTGGAGATACGCAGTATTTT
>TRBD1|TRBV7-2|.|TRBJ1-5
CASSSRDSFQPQHF
TGTGCCAGCAGCTCCCGGGACAGCTTTCAGCCCCAGCATTTT
>TRBD1|TRBV15|.|TRBJ2-7
CATSVGRGREQYF
TGTGCCACCAGCGTGGGCAGGGGGCGCGAGCAGTACTTC
>TRBD1|TRBV15|many|TRBJ1-1
CATSGRTGVNTEAFF
TGTGCCACCAGCGGCCGGACAGGAGTGAACACTGAAGCTTTCTTT
>.|TRBV7-3|few|TRBJ1-4
CASSSRRTLATNEKLFF
TGTGCCAGCAGCTCGCGACGGACACTTGCAACTAATGAAAAACTGTTTTTT
>.|TRBV6-5|many|TRBJ1-5
CASSSPGEPQHF
TGTGCCAGCAGTTCCCCCGGGGAGCCCCAGCATTTT
>TRBD1|TRBV6-2/TRBV6-3|many|TRBJ1-5
CASRDRGNQPQHF
TGTGCCTCCCGGGACAGGGGCAATCAGCCCCAGCATTTT
>.|TRBV28|few|TRBJ2-7
CASSLLSNYEQYF
TGTGCCAGCAGTTTATTGTCAAATTACGAGCAGTACTTC
>TRBD2|TRBV20-1|many|TRBJ2-3
CSARDLGLAGTDTQYF
TGCAGTGCTAGAGACTTGGGACTAGCCGGCACAGATACGCAGTATTTT
>.|TRBV23-1|.|TRBJ1-2
CASSQSVGRPNYGYTF
TGCGCCAGCAGTCAATCCGTGGGCAGGCCTAACTATGGCTACACCTTC
>TRBD2|TRBV28|many|TRBJ2-1
CASSYASLAGDDEQFF
TGTGCCAGCAGTTACGCGTCACTAGCGGGAGATGATGAGCAGTTCTTC
>TRBD1|TRBV28|few|TRBJ1-2
CASRPGQGGYGYTF
TGTGCCAGCAGACCCGGACAGGGCGGCTATGGCTACACCTTC
>TRBD2|TRBV7-3|many|TRBJ2-1
CASSLAGGNNEQFF
TGTGCCAGCAGCTTAGCGGGGGGAAACAATGAGCAGTTCTTC
>TRBD1|TRBV7-9|few|TRBJ1-1
CASSSSRGPWTEAFF
TGTGCCAGCAGCTCAAGCAGGGGGCCGTGGACTGAAGCTTTCTTT
>TRBD1|TRBV20-1|few|TRBJ2-1
CSAPGQGHSEQFF
TGCAGTGCTCCGGGACAGGGACACAGTGAGCAGTTCTTC
>.|TRBV3-1|few|TRBJ1-1
CASGFAMNTEAFF
TGTGCCAGTGGGTTCGCCATGAACACTGAAGCTTTCTTT
>.|TRBV20-1|few|TRBJ2-7
CSARTRVLSSYEQYF
TGCAGTGCTAGAACCCGGGTCCTAAGCTCCTACGAGCAGTACTTC
>TRBD2|TRBV7-6|few|TRBJ2-2
CASSRTSGQTGELFF
TGTGCCAGCAGCCGGACTAGCGGGCAAACCGGGGAGCTGTTTTTT
>.|TRBV15|.|TRBJ1-3
CATSSTERGNTIYF
TGTGCCACCAGCAGCACGGAAAGGGGAAACACCATATATTTT
>.|TRBV2|.|TRBJ2-7
CASSVGGSYEQYF
TGTGCCAGCAGTGTAGGAGGGAGCTACGAGCAGTACTTC
>TRBD1|TRBV5-5|few|TRBJ2-2
CASSSTGGVTGELFF
TGTGCCAGCAGCTCAACAGGGGGCGTCACCGGGGAGCTGTTTTTT
>.|TRBV20-1|many|TRBJ2-5
CSARGQGQFQETQYF
TGCAGTGCTAGAGGCCAAGGACAGTTCCAAGAGACCCAGTACTTC
>TRBD2|TRBV20-1|.|TRBJ2-5
CSAPALAGAGETQYF
TGCAGTGCCCCCGCGCTAGCGGGGGCAGGGGAGACCCAGTACTTC
>TRBD2|TRBV14|few|TRBJ2-3
CASSQGTRGNTQYF
TGTGCCAGCAGCCAAGGGACTAGGGGAAATACGCAGTATTTT
>TRBD2|TRBV20-1|.|TRBJ2-3
CSARDFTSGTDTQYF
TGCAGTGCTAGAGATTTTACTAGCGGGACAGATACGCAGTATTTT
>.|TRBV6-2/TRBV6-3|many|TRBJ1-2
CASSDRTAGNYGYTF
TGTGCCAGCAGTGATCGGACGGCCGGAAACTATGGCTACACCTTC
>.|TRBV5-6|.|TRBJ2-5
CASSRGVIQGETQYF
TGTGCCAGCAGCCGCGGAGTCATACAAGGAGAGACCCAGTACTTC
>.|TRBV15|.|TRBJ2-3
CATSRDPLSSTDTQYF
TGTGCCACCAGCAGAGATCCGTTATCTAGCACAGATACGCAGTATTTT
>TRBD2|TRBV7-8|.|TRBJ2-3
CASSQGGLDHTTDTQYF
TGTGCCAGCAGCCAAGGGGGACTAGACCATACCACAGATACGCAGTATTTT
>.|TRBV4-2|.|TRBJ2-1
CASSQATTYNEQFF
TGTGCCAGCAGCCAAGCGACCACGTACAATGAGCAGTTCTTC
>TRBD1|TRBV7-9|many|TRBJ2-7
CASSLEPGTGNYEQYF
TGTGCCAGCAGCTTAGAACCCGGGACAGGGAACTACGAGCAGTACTTC
>TRBD2|TRBV15|few|TRBJ2-3
CATSRDAYREGSLDTQYF
TGTGCCACCAGCAGAGATGCCTATCGGGAGGGGTCATTGGATACGCAGTATTTT
>.|TRBV6-4|many|TRBJ2-4
CASTREYF
TGTGCCAGCACCCGTGAGTACTTC
>.|TRBV29-1|few|TRBJ1-1
CSVERGVNTEAFF
TGCAGCGTTGAAAGAGGGGTGAACACTGAAGCTTTCTTT
>TRBD1|TRBV29-1|many|TRBJ1-2
CSAEDRANYGYTF
TGCAGCGCCGAGGACAGGGCTAACTATGGCTACACCTTC
>TRBD1|TRBV10-3|many|TRBJ1-2
CAISGTGGQTIYTF
TGTGCCATCAGTGGAACGGGGGGACAGACCATTTACACCTTC
>TRBD2|TRBV5-4|.|TRBJ2-7
CASFPSGRSYEQYF
TGTGCCAGCTTTCCTAGCGGGAGGTCCTACGAGCAGTACTTC
>.|TRBV4-1|many|TRBJ2-7
CASSQDLPGTYEQYF
TGCGCCAGCAGCCAAGATCTGCCAGGGACCTACGAGCAGTACTTC
>.|TRBV5-6|.|TRBJ2-7
CASSWDGLGEQYF
TGTGCCAGCAGCTGGGACGGCCTCGGGGAGCAGTACTTC